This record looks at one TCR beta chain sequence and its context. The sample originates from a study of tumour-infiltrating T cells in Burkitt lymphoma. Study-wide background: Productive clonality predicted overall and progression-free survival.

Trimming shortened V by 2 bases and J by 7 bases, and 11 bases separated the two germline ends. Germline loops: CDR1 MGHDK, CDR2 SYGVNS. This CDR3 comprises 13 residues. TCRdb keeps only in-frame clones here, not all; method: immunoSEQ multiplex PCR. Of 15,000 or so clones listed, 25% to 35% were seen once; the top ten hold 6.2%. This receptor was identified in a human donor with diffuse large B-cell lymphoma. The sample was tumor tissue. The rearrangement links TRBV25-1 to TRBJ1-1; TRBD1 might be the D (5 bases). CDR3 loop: CASSERGRDEAFF. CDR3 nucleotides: TGTGCCAGCAGTGAAAGGGGCAGGGATGAAGCTTTCTTT.